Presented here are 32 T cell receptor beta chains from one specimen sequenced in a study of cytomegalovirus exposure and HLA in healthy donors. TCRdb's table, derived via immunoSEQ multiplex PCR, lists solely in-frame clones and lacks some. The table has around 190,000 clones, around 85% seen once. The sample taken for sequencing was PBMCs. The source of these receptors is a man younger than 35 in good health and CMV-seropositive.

The CDR3 bases are TGTGCCAGCAGCTTAAGGACAGTACCGAGGGTAACTAATGAAAAACTGTTTTTT. Its protein product is CASSLRTVPRVTNEKLFF. The chain couples TRBV7-3 to TRBJ1-4; maybe TRBD1 (6 bases). From germline, CDR1 is SGHTA and CDR2 FQGTGA. V was trimmed by 1 base and J by 1 base, leaving 16 bases between them. The CDR3 spans 18 residues.

CDR3: CASSQGTSASNEQFF. CDR3 nucleotides: TGTGCCAGCAGCCAAGGGACTAGTGCTAGCAATGAGCAGTTCTTC. The rearrangement joins TRBV4-2 to TRBJ2-1; 7 bases align to TRBD2. V shed 1 base and J 6 bases; nucleotides not matched to a gene: 6. Germline loops: CDR1 LGHNA, CDR2 YNFKEQ. The CDR3 has 15 residues.

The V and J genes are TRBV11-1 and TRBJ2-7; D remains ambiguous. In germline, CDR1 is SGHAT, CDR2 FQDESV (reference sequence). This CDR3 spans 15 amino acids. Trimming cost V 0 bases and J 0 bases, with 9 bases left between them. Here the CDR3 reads CASSLASPYSYEQYF. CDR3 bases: TGTGCCAGCAGCTTAGCTTCCCCGTACTCCTACGAGCAGTACTTC.

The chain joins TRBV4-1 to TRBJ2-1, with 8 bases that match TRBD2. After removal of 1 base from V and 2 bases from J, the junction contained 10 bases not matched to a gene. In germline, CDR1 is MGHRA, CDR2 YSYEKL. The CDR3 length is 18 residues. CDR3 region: CASSQGFGRGGTYNEQFF. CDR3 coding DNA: TGCGCCAGCAGCCAAGGGTTCGGCCGGGGGGGGACCTACAATGAGCAGTTCTTC.

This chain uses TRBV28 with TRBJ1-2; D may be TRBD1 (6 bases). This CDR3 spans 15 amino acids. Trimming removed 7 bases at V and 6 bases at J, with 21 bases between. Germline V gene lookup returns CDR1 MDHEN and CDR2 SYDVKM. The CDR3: CASTTKQGKLDGYTF. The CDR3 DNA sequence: TGTGCCAGCACCACAAAACAGGGAAAGTTGGATGGCTACACCTTC.

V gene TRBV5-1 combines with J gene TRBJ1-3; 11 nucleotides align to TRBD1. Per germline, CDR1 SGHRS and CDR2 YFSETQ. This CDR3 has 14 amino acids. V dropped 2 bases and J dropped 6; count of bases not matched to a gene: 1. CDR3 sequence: CASSLGQGANTIYF. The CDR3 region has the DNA TGCGCCAGCAGCTTAGGACAGGGGGCAAACACCATATATTTT.

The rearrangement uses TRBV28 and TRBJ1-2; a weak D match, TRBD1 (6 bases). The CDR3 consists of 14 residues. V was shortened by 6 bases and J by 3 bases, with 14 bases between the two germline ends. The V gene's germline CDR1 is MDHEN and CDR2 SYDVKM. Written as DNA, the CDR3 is TGTGCCAGCAGCGCAGCAGGGGATTACTATGGCTACACCTTC. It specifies CASSAAGDYYGYTF.

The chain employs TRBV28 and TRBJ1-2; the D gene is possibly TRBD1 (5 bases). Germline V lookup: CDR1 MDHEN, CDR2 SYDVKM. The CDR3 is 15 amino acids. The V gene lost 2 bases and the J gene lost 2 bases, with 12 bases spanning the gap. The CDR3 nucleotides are TGTGCCAGCAGTTTACCACTCCCAGGGAACTATGGCTACACCTTC. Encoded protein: CASSLPLPGNYGYTF.

CDR3 nucleotides: TGTGCCTGGAGTTCTCCGGTTAGCGGGGCAGATACGCAGTATTTT. It is translated as CAWSSPVSGADTQYF. The chain couples TRBV30 to TRBJ2-3; TRBD2 matches at 8 bases. Trimming took 2 bases from V and 4 from J; bases not matched to a gene: 8. CDR1 and CDR2 from the germline V gene are GTSNPN and SVGIG (reference sequence). This CDR3 has 15 residues.

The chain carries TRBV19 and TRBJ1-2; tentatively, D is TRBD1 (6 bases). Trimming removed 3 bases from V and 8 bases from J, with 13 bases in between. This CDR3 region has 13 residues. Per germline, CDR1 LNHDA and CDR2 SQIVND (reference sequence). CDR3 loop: CASSIQGKGGYTF. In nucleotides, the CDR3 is TGTGCCAGTAGTATTCAGGGGAAAGGGGGCTACACCTTC.

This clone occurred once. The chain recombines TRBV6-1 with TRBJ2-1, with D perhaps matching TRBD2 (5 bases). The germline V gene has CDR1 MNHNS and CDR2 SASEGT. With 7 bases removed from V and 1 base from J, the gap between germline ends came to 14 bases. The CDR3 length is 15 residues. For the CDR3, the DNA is TGTGCCAGCATTCCGGGATTTAGTTCCTACAATGAGCAGTTCTTC. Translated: CASIPGFSSYNEQFF.

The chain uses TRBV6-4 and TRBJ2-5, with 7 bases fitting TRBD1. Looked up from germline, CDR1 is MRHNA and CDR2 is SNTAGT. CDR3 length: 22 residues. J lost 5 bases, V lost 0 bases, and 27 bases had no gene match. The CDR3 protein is CASSDSEPVFKIARGPEETQYF. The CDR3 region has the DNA TGTGCCAGCAGTGACTCGGAGCCCGTCTTCAAGATAGCGAGGGGGCCTGAGGAGACCCAGTACTTC.

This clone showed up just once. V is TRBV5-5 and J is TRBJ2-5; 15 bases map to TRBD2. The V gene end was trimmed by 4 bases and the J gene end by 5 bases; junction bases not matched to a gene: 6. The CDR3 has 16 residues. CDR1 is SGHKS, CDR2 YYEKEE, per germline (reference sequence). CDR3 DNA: TGTGCCAGCAGCCTAGGACTAGCGGGAGGGCAGGAGACCCAGTACTTC. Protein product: CASSLGLAGGQETQYF.

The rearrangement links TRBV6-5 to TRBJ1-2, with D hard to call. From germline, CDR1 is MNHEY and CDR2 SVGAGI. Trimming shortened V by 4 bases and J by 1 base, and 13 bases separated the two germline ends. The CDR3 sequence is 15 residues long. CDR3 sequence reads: CASSSPRSFNYGYTF. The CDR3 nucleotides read TGTGCCAGCAGTTCCCCTCGGTCCTTTAACTATGGCTACACCTTC.

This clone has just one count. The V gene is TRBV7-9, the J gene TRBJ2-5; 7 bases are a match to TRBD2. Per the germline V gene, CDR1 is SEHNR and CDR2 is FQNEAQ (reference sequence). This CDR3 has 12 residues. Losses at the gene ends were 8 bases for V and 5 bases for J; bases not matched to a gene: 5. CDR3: CASGGVSETQYF. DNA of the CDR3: TGTGCCAGCGGGGGGGTCTCGGAGACCCAGTACTTC. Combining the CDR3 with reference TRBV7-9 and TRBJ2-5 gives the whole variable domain DTGVSQNPRHKITKRGQNVTFRCDPISEHNRLYWYRQTLGQGPEFLTYFQNEAQLEKSRLLSDRFSAERPKGSFSTLEIQRTEQGDSAMYLCASGGVSETQYFGPGTRLLVL.

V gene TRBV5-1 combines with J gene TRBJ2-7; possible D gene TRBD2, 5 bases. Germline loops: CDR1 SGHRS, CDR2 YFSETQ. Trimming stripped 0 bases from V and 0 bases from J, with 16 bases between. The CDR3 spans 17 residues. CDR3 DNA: TGCGCCAGCAGCTTGGGCCCACAGCGGTTAAGCTCCTACGAGCAGTACTTC. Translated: CASSLGPQRLSSYEQYF.

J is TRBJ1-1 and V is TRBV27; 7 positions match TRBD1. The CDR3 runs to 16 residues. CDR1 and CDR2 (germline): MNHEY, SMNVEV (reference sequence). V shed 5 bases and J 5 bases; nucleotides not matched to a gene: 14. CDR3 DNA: TGTGCCAGCAGTCCGTGGGACAGCACGTTACGAACTGAAGCTTTCTTT. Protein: CASSPWDSTLRTEAFF.

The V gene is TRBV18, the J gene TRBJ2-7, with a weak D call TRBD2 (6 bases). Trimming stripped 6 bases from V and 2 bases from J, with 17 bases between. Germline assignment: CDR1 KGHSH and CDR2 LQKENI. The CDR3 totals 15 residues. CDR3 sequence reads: CASSAGPPPTYEQYF. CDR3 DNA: TGTGCCAGCTCGGCGGGGCCGCCGCCGACCTACGAGCAGTACTTC.

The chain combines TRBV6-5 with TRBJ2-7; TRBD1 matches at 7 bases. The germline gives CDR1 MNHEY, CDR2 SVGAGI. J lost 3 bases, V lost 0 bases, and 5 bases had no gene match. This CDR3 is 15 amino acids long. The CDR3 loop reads CASSYSGQRGYEQYF. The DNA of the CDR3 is TGTGCCAGCAGTTACTCGGGACAGAGAGGCTACGAGCAGTACTTC.

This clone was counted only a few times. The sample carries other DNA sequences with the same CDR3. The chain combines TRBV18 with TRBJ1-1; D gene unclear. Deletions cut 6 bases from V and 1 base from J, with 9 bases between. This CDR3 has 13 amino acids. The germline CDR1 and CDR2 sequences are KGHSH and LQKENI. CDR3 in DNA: TGTGCCAGCTCGGGCCAGGCGAACACTGAAGCTTTCTTT. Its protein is CASSGQANTEAFF.

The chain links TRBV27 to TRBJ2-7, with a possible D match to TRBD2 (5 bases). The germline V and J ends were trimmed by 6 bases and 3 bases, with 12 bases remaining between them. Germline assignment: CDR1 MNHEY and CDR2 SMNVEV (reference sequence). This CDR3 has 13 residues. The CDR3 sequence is CASRREWGYEQYF. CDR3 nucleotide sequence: TGTGCCAGCAGAAGGGAGTGGGGCTACGAGCAGTACTTC.

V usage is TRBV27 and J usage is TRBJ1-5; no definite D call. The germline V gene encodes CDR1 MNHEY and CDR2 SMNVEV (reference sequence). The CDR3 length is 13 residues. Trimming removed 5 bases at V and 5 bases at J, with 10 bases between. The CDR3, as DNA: TGTGCCAGCAGTGACTCATGGGATCAGCCCCAGCATTTT. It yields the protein CASSDSWDQPQHF.

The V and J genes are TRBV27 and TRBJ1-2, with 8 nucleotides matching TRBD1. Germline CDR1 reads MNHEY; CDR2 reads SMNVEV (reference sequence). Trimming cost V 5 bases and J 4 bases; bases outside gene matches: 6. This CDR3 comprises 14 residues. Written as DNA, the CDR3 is TGTGCCAGCAGTCCCGGACAGGGCCTCTATGGCTACACCTTC. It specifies CASSPGQGLYGYTF.

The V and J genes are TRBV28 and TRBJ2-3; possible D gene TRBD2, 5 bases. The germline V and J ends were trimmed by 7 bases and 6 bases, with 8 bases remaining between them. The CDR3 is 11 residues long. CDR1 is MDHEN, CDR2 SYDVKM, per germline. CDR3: CASTPGDTQYF. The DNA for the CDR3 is TGTGCCAGCACTCCGGGGGATACGCAGTATTTT.

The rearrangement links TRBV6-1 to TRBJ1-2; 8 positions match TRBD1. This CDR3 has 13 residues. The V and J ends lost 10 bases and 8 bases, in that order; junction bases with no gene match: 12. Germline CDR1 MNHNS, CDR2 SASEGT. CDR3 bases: TGTGCCACCACGATTGGACAGGGAGACGGCTACACCTTC. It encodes CATTIGQGDGYTF.

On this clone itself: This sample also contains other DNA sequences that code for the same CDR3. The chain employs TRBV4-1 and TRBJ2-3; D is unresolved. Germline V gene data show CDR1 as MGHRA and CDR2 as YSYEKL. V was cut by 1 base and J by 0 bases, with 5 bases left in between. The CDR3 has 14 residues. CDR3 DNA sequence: TGCGCCAGCAGCCAAGCGACTAGCACAGATACGCAGTATTTT. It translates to CASSQATSTDTQYF.

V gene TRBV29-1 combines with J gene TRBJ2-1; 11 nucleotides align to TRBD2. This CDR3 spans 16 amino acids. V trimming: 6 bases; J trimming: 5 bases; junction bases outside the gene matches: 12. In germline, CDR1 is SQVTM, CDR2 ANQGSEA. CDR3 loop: CSVSPRLAGGHNEQFF. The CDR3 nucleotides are TGCAGCGTCTCCCCCCGCCTAGCGGGGGGCCACAATGAGCAGTTCTTC.

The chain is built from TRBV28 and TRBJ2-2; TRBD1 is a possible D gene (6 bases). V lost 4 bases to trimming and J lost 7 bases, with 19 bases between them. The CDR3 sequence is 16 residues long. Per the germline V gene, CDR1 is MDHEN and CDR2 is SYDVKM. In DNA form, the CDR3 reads TGTGCCAGCAGTTATAGAAGAGGGGGTCGGGACGGGGAGCTGTTTTTT. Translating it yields CASSYRRGGRDGELFF.

CDR3 in DNA: TGTGCCAGCAGTTTAAGACAGGGTGGTGTCGGCGAGCAGTACTTC. Protein: CASSLRQGGVGEQYF. This chain uses TRBV28 with TRBJ2-7; 7 bases align to TRBD1. The germline V gene encodes CDR1 MDHEN and CDR2 SYDVKM. This CDR3 contains 15 residues. V trimming: 2 bases; J trimming: 6 bases; junction bases outside the gene matches: 10.

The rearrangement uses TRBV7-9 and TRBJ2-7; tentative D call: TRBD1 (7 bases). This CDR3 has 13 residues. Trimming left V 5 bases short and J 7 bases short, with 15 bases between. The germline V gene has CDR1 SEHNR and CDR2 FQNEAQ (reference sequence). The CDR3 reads CASSPRQGGEQYF. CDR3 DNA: TGTGCCAGCAGCCCCCGTCAGGGGGGAGAGCAGTACTTC.

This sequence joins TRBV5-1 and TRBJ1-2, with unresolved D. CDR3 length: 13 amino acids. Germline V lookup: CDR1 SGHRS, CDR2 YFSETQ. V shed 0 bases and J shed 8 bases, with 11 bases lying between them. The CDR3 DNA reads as TGCGCCAGCAGCTTGGGGTCAGGCGAAGGCTACACCTTC. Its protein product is CASSLGSGEGYTF.

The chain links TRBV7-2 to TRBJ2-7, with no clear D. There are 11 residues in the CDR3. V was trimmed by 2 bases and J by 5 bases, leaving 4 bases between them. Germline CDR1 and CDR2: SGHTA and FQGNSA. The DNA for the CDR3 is TGTGCCAGCAGCTTATCCGACGAGCAGTACTTC. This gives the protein CASSLSDEQYF.